This T cell receptor beta chain was identified during a study of Ad26.COV2.S vaccination and SARS-CoV-2 variants. Points from the study as a whole: Reported post-vaccination CD8+ and CD4+ T cell responses to spike showed substantial breadth.

The repertoire was sequenced with immunoSEQ multiplex PCR; TCRdb's copy has only in-frame clones and lacks some. This sample has around 370,000 clones; around 83% occur once, and the top ten carry 3.3%. Worth noting for this clone: Its antigen is unidentified.

Treatment specified: 15 to 20 received Ad26.COV2.S at low or high dose, single or two shots; several received placebo; per-sample allocation not given. The samples were gathered on day 63 after the first injection of vaccine or placebo. This specimen was peripheral blood, taken in a trial of Ad26.COV2.S vaccine versus placebo. This receptor was identified in a person aged 18 to 59 who received the Ad26.COV2.S COVID-19 vaccine or a placebo.

The CDR3 sequence is CASSQVGVVWGEPYNEQFF. CDR3 DNA sequence: TGTGCCAGCAGCCAAGTTGGGGTAGTCTGGGGGGAGCCCTACAATGAGCAGTTCTTC. The chain carries TRBV3-1 (or the pseudogene TRBV3-2) and TRBJ2-1, with D tentatively TRBD2 (6 bases). From germline, CDR1 is LGHDT and CDR2 YNNKEL (reference sequence). This CDR3 region has 19 residues. V lost 1 base and J lost 2, with 21 bases in between.